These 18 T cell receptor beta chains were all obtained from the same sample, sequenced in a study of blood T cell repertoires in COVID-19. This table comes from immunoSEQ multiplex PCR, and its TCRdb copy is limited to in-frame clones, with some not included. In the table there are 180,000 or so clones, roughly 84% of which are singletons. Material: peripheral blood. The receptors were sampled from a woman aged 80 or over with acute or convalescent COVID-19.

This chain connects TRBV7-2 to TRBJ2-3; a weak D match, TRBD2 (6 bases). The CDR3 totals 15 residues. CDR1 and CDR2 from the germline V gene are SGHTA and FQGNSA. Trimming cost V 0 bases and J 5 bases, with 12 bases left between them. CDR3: CASSLASGGIDTQYF. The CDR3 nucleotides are TGTGCCAGCAGCTTAGCTAGCGGTGGCATAGATACGCAGTATTTT.

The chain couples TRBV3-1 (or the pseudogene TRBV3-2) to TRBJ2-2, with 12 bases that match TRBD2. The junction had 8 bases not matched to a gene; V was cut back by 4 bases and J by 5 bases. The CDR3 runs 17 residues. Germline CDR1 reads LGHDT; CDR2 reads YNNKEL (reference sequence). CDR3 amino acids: CASSRMTSGSWTGELFF. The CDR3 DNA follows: TGTGCCAGCAGCCGCATGACTAGCGGGAGTTGGACCGGGGAGCTGTTTTTT.

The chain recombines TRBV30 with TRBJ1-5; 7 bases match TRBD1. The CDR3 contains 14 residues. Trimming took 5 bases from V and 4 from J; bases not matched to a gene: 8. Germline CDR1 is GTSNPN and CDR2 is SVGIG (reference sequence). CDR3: CAWQDRNINQPQHF. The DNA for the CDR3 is TGTGCCTGGCAGGACAGGAACATTAATCAGCCCCAGCATTTT. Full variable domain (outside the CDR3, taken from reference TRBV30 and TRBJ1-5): SQTIHQWPATLVQPVGSPLSLECTVEGTSNPNLYWYRQAAGRGLQLLFYSVGIGQISSEVPQNLSASRPQDRQFILSSKKLLLSDSGFYLCAWQDRNINQPQHFGDGTRLSIL.

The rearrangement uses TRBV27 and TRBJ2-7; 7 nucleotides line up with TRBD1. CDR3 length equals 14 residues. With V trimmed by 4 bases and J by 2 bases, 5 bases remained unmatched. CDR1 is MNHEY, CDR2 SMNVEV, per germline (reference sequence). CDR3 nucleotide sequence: TGTGCCAGCAGTTCGGACAGGTACACCTACGAGCAGTACTTC. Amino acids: CASSSDRYTYEQYF.

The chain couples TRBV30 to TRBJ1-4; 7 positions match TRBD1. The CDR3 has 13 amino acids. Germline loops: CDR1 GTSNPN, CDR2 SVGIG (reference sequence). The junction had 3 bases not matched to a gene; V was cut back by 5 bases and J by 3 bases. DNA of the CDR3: TGTGCCTGGGGACAGGCGCCTAATGAAAAACTGTTTTTT. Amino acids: CAWGQAPNEKLFF.

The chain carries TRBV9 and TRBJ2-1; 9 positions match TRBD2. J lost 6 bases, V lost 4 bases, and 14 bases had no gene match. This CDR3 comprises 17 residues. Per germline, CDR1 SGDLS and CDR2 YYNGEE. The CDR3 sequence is CASSPRGGLAGSNEQFF. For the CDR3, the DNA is TGTGCCAGCAGCCCCCGTGGTGGGCTAGCGGGGAGCAATGAGCAGTTCTTC.

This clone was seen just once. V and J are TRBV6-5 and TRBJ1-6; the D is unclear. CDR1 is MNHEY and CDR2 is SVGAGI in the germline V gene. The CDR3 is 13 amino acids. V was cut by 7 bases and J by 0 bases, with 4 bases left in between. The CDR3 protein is CASTSSYNSPLHF. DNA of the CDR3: TGTGCCAGCACGAGCTCCTATAATTCACCCCTCCACTTT.

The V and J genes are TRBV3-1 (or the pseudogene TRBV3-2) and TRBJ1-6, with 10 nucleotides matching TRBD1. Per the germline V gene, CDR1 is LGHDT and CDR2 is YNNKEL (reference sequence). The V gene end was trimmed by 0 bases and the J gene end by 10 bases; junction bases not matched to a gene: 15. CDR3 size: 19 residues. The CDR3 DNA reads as TGTGCCAGCAGCCAAGAACATCGGGACAGGGGAAGTCTCTACTCACCCCTCCACTTT. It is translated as CASSQEHRDRGSLYSPLHF.

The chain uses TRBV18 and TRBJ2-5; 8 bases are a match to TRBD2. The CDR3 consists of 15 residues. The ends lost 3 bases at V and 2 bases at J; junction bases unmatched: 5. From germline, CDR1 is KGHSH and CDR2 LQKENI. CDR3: CASSPPGRGQETQYF. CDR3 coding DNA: TGTGCCAGCTCACCTCCCGGGAGGGGGCAAGAGACCCAGTACTTC.

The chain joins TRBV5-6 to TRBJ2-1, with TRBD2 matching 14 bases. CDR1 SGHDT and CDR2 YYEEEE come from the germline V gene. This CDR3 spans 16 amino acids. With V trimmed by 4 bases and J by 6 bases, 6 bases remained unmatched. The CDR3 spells CASSRPTSGRANEQFF. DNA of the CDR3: TGTGCCAGCAGCCGACCGACTAGCGGGAGGGCCAATGAGCAGTTCTTC.

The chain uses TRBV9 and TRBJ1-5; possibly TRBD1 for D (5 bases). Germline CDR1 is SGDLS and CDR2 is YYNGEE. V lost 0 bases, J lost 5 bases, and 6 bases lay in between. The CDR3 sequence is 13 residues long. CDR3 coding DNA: TGTGCCAGCAGCGTAGGGACATATCAGCCCCAGCATTTT. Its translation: CASSVGTYQPQHF.

The CDR3 loop is CATSVQDMDGYTF. In DNA, the CDR3 is TGTGCCACCAGTGTTCAGGATATGGATGGCTACACCTTC. The chain links TRBV24-1 to TRBJ1-2; D not certain. CDR1 and CDR2 from the germline V gene are KGHDR and SFDVKD. V lost 5 bases and J lost 6, with 12 bases in between. The CDR3 runs to 13 residues.

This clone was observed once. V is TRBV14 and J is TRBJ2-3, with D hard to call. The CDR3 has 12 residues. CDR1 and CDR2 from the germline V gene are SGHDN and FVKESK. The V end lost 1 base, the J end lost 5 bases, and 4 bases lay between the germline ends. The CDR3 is CASSQAGDTQYF. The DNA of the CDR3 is TGTGCCAGCAGCCAAGCGGGAGATACGCAGTATTTT.

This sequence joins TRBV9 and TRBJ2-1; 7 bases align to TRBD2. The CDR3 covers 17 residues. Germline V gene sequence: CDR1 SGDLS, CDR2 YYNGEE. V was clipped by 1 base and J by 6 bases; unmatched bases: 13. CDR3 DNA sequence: TGTGCCAGCAGCGTAACGTTCGGACGGGAGGACCGCAATGAGCAGTTCTTC. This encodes CASSVTFGREDRNEQFF.

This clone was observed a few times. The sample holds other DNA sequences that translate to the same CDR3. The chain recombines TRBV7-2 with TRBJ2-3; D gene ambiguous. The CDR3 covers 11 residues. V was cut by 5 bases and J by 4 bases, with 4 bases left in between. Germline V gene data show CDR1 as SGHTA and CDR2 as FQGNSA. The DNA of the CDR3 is TGTGCCAGCAGCCTCCCAGATACGCAGTATTTT. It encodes CASSLPDTQYF.

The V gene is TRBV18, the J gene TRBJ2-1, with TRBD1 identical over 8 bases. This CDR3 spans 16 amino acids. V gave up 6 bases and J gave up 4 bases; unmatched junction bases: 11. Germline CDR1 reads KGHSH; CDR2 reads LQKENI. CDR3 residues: CASSAVGQGAYNEQFF. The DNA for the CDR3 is TGTGCCAGCTCCGCCGTAGGGCAGGGGGCTTACAATGAGCAGTTCTTC.

The CDR3 here is CASSYSSRNEQYF. CDR3 coding DNA: TGTGCCAGCAGTTACTCGAGTAGAAACGAGCAGTACTTC. The chain recombines TRBV6-5 with TRBJ2-7; D remains ambiguous. The CDR3 length is 13 residues. V was pared by 0 bases and J by 5 bases, with 8 bases between. Germline V gene sequence: CDR1 MNHEY, CDR2 SVGAGI.

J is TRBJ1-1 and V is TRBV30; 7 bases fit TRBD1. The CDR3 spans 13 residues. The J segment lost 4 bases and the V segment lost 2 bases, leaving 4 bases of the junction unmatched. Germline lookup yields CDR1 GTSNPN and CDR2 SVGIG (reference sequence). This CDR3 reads CAWSIQGTTEAFF. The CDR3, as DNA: TGTGCCTGGAGTATACAGGGGACCACTGAAGCTTTCTTT.